These 17 T cell receptor beta chains came from one sample sequenced in a study of cytomegalovirus exposure and HLA in healthy donors. PCR employed 60 Vbeta and 13 Jbeta primers. The repertoire was sequenced with immunoSEQ multiplex PCR; TCRdb's copy has only in-frame clones and lacks some. Of around 130,000 clones listed, 55% to 75% are singletons. Material: PBMCs. These receptor sequences come from a man in his thirties or forties in good health and CMV-seropositive.

The genes are TRBV25-1 and TRBJ2-5; D possibly corresponds to TRBD1 (6 bases). The germline CDR1 and CDR2 sequences are MGHDK and SYGVNS. V was clipped by 4 bases and J by 1 base, with 16 bases between them. This CDR3 region has 16 residues. CDR3 in DNA: TGTGCCAGCAGTGCGGACAGAAACCTAGTCCAAGAGACCCAGTACTTC. It encodes CASSADRNLVQETQYF.

The CDR3 coding sequence is TGCAGCTCCGTTTGGCTAGCGGGATACAATGAGCAGTTCTTC. It translates to CSSVWLAGYNEQFF. This rearrangement joins TRBV29-1 to TRBJ2-1, with 9 bases that match TRBD2. The CDR3 totals 14 residues. The trim removed 8 bases at V and 4 bases at J, leaving 9 bases unmatched. Germline-derived CDR1 and CDR2 are SQVTM and ANQGSEA.

The count of this clone is one. The chain recombines TRBV29-1 with TRBJ2-3; TRBD2 matches at 14 bases. The length of the CDR3 is 16 residues. Trimming cost V 5 bases and J 4 bases; bases outside gene matches: 8. Germline-derived CDR1 and CDR2 are SQVTM and ANQGSEA. The CDR3 bases are TGCAGCGTTTTGGGACTAGCGGGAGAAAGCGCAGATACGCAGTATTTT. Translating gives CSVLGLAGESADTQYF.

This clone came up a few times. J is TRBJ2-5 and V is TRBV28, with 8 bases identical to TRBD1. V shed 3 bases and J 5 bases; nucleotides not matched to a gene: 8. This CDR3 contains 15 residues. CDR1 is MDHEN and CDR2 is SYDVKM in the germline V gene. The DNA of the CDR3 is TGTGCCAGCAGTTTTTCCGGACAGGGCAGGGAGACCCAGTACTTC. Amino acids: CASSFSGQGRETQYF.

This clone has more than one count but fewer than ten. The gene calls are TRBV6-5 and TRBJ2-7, with 7 positions matching TRBD2. Germline V gene lookup returns CDR1 MNHEY and CDR2 SVGAGI. The CDR3 is 14 amino acids. V trimming: 4 bases; J trimming: 2 bases; junction bases outside the gene matches: 5. As DNA, the CDR3 is TGTGCCAGCAGTTTGGCGGGGGAGGCCTACGAGCAGTACTTC. Protein sequence: CASSLAGEAYEQYF.

This sequence joins TRBV6-1 and TRBJ2-4; 9 nucleotides agree with TRBD1. V trimming: 11 bases; J trimming: 3 bases; junction bases outside the gene matches: 8. The germline CDR1 and CDR2 sequences are MNHNS and SASEGT. This CDR3 is built from 14 residues. The CDR3 nucleotides are TGTGCCTCGGGACAGGGTAGGGACAAAAACATTCAGTACTTC. The encoded protein is CASGQGRDKNIQYF.

In its sample, this clone was seen a few times. J is TRBJ1-1 and V is TRBV10-3, with D unresolved. Germline CDR1 reads ENHRY; CDR2 reads SYGVKD. The CDR3 has 11 amino acids. Trimming left V 0 bases short and J 9 bases short, with 5 bases between. The CDR3 nucleotides read TGTGCCATCAGTGAGTCGAGCAAAGCTTTCTTT. The encoded protein is CAISESSKAFF.

The chain couples TRBV7-2 to TRBJ1-1; 7 positions match TRBD1. CDR3 length: 13 residues. Trimming took 1 base from V and 5 from J; bases not matched to a gene: 1. Germline CDR1 reads SGHTA; CDR2 reads FQGNSA. The CDR3 loop is CASSLVTGTEAFF. The CDR3 nucleotides read TGTGCCAGCAGCTTAGTGACAGGGACTGAAGCTTTCTTT.

This chain links TRBV6-5 with TRBJ1-5, with D hard to call. Germline CDR1 reads MNHEY; CDR2 reads SVGAGI. The CDR3 covers 12 residues. V lost 11 bases, J lost 9 bases, and 17 bases lay in between. CDR3 DNA: TGTGCCGCCGGACTCTTACGGGGGCCCCAGCATTTT. Protein product: CAAGLLRGPQHF.

The J gene is TRBJ1-6, the V gene TRBV2; D perhaps matches TRBD1 (6 bases). CDR3 length: 15 residues. V dropped 7 bases and J dropped 7 bases, with 17 bases sitting between them. Germline V gene lookup returns CDR1 SNHLY and CDR2 FYNNEI. In DNA, the CDR3 is TGTGCCAGCACCCTTTTCTCAGGGGACAATTCACCCCTCCACTTT. Encoded protein: CASTLFSGDNSPLHF.

J is TRBJ2-7 and V is TRBV27; TRBD1 agrees at 11 bases. Germline CDR1 reads MNHEY; CDR2 reads SMNVEV (reference sequence). CDR3 size: 16 residues. J was trimmed by 3 bases and V by 3 bases; bases with no gene match: 7. This CDR3 is CASSLGPGQGVYEQYF. In DNA, the CDR3 is TGTGCCAGCAGTTTGGGGCCGGGACAGGGGGTCTACGAGCAGTACTTC.

This clone was counted between two and nine times. The chain joins TRBV6-1 to TRBJ2-1; D is uncertain. The CDR3 consists of 16 residues. V was pared by 4 bases and J by 0 bases, with 13 bases between. The germline CDR1 and CDR2 sequences are MNHNS and SASEGT. The CDR3 DNA sequence: TGTGCCAGCAGTGGAGGATCCTCGAGCTCCTACAATGAGCAGTTCTTC. It is translated as CASSGGSSSSYNEQFF.

This chain links TRBV7-9 with TRBJ2-4; TRBD2 is a possible D gene (6 bases). The CDR3 contains 13 residues. The V and J ends lost 1 base and 7 bases respectively, with 8 bases between them. The germline gives CDR1 SEHNR, CDR2 FQNEAQ (reference sequence). The CDR3 loop reads CASSLVGGNIQYF. Here the CDR3 DNA reads TGTGCCAGCAGCTTAGTTGGGGGGAACATTCAGTACTTC.

As for this clone: The sample has other DNA sequences that encode this CDR3 too. The gene calls are TRBV6-6 and TRBJ2-3, with a weak D call TRBD1 (5 bases). The CDR3 is made up of 14 amino acids. From germline, CDR1 is MNHNY and CDR2 SVGAGI (reference sequence). V was shortened by 2 bases and J by 0 bases, with 6 bases between the two germline ends. The CDR3 region has the DNA TGTGCCAGCAGTTACAGGGGAAGCACAGATACGCAGTATTTT. It specifies CASSYRGSTDTQYF.

V gene TRBV11-2 combines with J gene TRBJ2-1; 10 nucleotides align to TRBD1. CDR1 SGHAT and CDR2 FQNNGV come from the germline V gene. The length of the CDR3 is 17 residues. V lost 5 bases to trimming and J lost 10 bases; unmatched junction nucleotides: 17. The DNA of the CDR3 is TGTGCCAGCAGCGAAGTCTCCAGGGACAGGGGAGAGAGGGAGCAGTTCTTC. It is translated as CASSEVSRDRGEREQFF.

The chain is built from TRBV5-1 and TRBJ1-5; no clear D gene. The CDR3 spans 13 residues. Germline V gene data show CDR1 as SGHRS and CDR2 as YFSETQ. V was trimmed by 0 bases and J by 7 bases, leaving 8 bases between them. CDR3 nucleotide sequence: TGCGCCAGCAGCTTGGGCCCGGAGCAGCCCCAGCATTTT. As protein: CASSLGPEQPQHF.

The rearrangement joins TRBV6-1 to TRBJ2-3, with D perhaps matching TRBD2 (5 bases). V was pared by 2 bases and J by 0 bases, with 12 bases between. Germline V lookup: CDR1 MNHNS, CDR2 SASEGT. The CDR3 is 16 amino acids. The CDR3, as DNA: TGTGCCAGCAGTGAACACCCGGCGGGTAGCACAGATACGCAGTATTTT. Residues: CASSEHPAGSTDTQYF.